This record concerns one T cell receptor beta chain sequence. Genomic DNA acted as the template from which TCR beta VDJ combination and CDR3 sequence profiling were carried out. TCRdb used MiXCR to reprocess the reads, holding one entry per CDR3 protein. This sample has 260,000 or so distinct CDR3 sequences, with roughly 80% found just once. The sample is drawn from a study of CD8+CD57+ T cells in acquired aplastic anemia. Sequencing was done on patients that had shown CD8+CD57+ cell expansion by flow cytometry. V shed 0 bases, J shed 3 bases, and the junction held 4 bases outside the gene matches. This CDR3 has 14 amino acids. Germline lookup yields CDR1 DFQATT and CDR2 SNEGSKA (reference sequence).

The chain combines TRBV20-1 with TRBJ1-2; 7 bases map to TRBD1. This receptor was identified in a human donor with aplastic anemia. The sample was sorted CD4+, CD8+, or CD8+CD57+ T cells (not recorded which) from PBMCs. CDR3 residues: CSAREAGGHYGYTF. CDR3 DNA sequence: TGCAGTGCTAGAGAAGCAGGGGGGCACTATGGCTACACCTTC.